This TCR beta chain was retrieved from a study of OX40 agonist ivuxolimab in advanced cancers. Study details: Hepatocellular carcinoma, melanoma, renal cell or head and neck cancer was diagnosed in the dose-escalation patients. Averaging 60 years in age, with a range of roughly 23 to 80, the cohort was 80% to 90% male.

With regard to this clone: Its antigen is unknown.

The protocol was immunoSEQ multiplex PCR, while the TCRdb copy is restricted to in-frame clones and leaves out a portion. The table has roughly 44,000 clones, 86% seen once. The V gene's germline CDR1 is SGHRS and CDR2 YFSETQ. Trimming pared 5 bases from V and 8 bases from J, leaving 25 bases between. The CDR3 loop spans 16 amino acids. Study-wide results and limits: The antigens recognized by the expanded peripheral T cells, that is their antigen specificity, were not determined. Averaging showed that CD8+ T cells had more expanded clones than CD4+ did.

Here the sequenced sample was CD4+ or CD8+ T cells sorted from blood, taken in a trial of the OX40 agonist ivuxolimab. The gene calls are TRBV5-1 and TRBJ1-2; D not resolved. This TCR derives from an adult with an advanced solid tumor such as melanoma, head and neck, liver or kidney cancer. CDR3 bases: TGCGCCAGCAGTCTTCTATGGGCCCCGACCTCCGAGGGCTACACCTTC. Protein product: CASSLLWAPTSEGYTF.